These 29 T cell receptor beta chains share one sample of origin, sequenced in a study of breast tumors, draining lymph nodes, adjacent tissues. TCRdb independently ran MiXCR on the multiplex PCR reads; one entry per CDR3 protein. The repertoire consists of around 190,000 distinct CDR3 sequences, with roughly 30% occurring once and the leading ten covering 4% to 5.5%. Samples came from axillary lymph nodes draining the breast cancer. The sample comprised axillary lymph node tissue. All receptors come from a female donor with breast cancer. Some clones in this sample may be carry-over from other donors' samples.

This clonotype appeared many times. V usage is TRBV5-1 and J usage is TRBJ2-7, with 8 bases that match TRBD1. V dropped 3 bases and J dropped 2; count of bases not matched to a gene: 4. Germline values: CDR1 SGHRS, CDR2 YFSETQ. The CDR3 is 14 amino acids. CDR3 nucleotides: TGCGCCAGCAGCTATAGGGGACAGGCCTACGAGCAGTACTTC. This sequence encodes CASSYRGQAYEQYF.

This clonotype was detected only a few times. V is TRBV18 and J is TRBJ2-6; D unresolved. The germline gives CDR1 KGHSH, CDR2 LQKENI. Trimming took off 2 bases at V and 4 bases at J, with 3 bases between the two ends. CDR3 length: 13 residues. The CDR3: CASSPYGANVLTF. The CDR3 region has the DNA TGTGCCAGCTCACCATACGGGGCCAACGTCCTGACTTTC.

This clonotype came up many times. This rearrangement joins TRBV19 to TRBJ2-7; the D is unclear. This CDR3 contains 13 residues. Trimming removed 3 bases at V and 3 bases at J, with 9 bases between. Germline lookup yields CDR1 LNHDA and CDR2 SQIVND (reference sequence). CDR3 coding DNA: TGTGCCAGTAGTATTGAGAGTTACTACGAGCAGTACTTC. Its translation: CASSIESYYEQYF. The variable domain in full, completed from reference TRBV19 and TRBJ2-7, reads DGGITQSPKYLFRKEGQNVTLSCEQNLNHDAMYWYRQDPGQGLRLIYYSQIVNDFQKGDIAEGYSVSREKKESFPLTVTSAQKNPTAFYLCASSIESYYEQYFGPGTRLTVT.

This clonotype was seen just once. The V gene is TRBV11-2, the J gene TRBJ1-3; D may be TRBD1 (5 bases). Germline V gives CDR1 SGHAT, CDR2 FQNNGV. The CDR3 loop spans 17 amino acids. Trimming took 3 bases from V and 1 from J, leaving 16 bases between them. The CDR3 here is CASSLDLGLRSGNTIYF. CDR3 bases: TGTGCCAGCAGCTTGGACCTGGGGCTAAGGTCTGGAAACACCATATATTTT.

Remarks on this clonotype: The junction departs from the called germline gene at one end, perhaps through a read error. V is TRBV6-4 and J is TRBJ2-7; TRBD2 might be the D (6 bases). The length of the CDR3 is 13 residues. CDR1 is MRHNA and CDR2 is SNTAGT in the germline V gene. The CDR3 sequence is CASSSVRASEQSF. Here the CDR3 DNA reads TGTGCCAGCAGTTCAGTCAGGGCTAGCGAGCAGTCCTTC.

The rearrangement joins TRBV7-2 to TRBJ2-6, with D tentatively TRBD2 (5 bases). V was trimmed by 7 bases and J by 0 bases, leaving 13 bases between them. This CDR3 contains 16 residues. CDR1 is SGHTA, CDR2 FQGNSA, per germline. CDR3: CASTSGGLSGANVLTF. In nucleotides, the CDR3 is TGTGCCAGCACCTCCGGCGGACTCTCTGGGGCCAACGTCCTGACTTTC.

Of note for this clonotype: A much more abundant neighbour one base away suggests this may be a read error. The chain is built from TRBV20-1 and TRBJ1-5; possible D gene TRBD1, 5 bases. This CDR3 is 16 amino acids long. The germline V gene encodes CDR1 DFQATT and CDR2 SNEGSKA (reference sequence). The CDR3 coding sequence is TGCAGTGCTAGAGATGGCGGGACGGACCCACGGCAGCCCCGGCATTTT. It translates to CSARDGGTDPRQPRHF.

At least ten counts were recorded for this clonotype. At one of its ends the junction is not consistent with the germline gene, which may arise from a read error. This chain uses TRBV11-2 with TRBJ2-7, with a possible D match to TRBD2 (7 bases). Germline CDR1 and CDR2: SGHAT and FQNNGV. The CDR3 covers 16 residues. The CDR3 protein is CTSSLAGGGARGEQYF. CDR3 nucleotide sequence: TGTACCAGCAGCTTAGCTGGGGGGGGGGCTAGGGGCGAGCAGTACTTC.

In its sample, this clonotype was seen many times. The chain is built from TRBV24-1 and TRBJ1-5, with D possibly matching TRBD1 (5 bases). The CDR3 loop spans 16 amino acids. Trimming removed 7 bases from V and 7 bases from J, with 22 bases in between. Germline CDR1 is KGHDR and CDR2 is SFDVKD. The CDR3 sequence is CATSPGRASPGQPQHF. The CDR3 bases are TGTGCCACCAGCCCTGGACGGGCCTCCCCAGGGCAGCCCCAGCATTTT.

This clonotype was detected many times. The genes are TRBV5-4 and TRBJ2-1; the match to TRBD2 covers 9 bases. The V segment lost 0 bases and the J segment 2 bases; nucleotides outside the gene matches: 3. Germline V gene data show CDR1 as SGHNT and CDR2 as YYREEE (reference sequence). This CDR3 contains 16 residues. CDR3 protein: CASSLGVAGAYNEQFF. DNA of the CDR3: TGTGCCAGCAGCTTGGGTGTAGCGGGGGCCTACAATGAGCAGTTCTTC.

This clonotype was recorded at least ten times. The chain carries TRBV7-3 and TRBJ2-2, with D tentatively TRBD1 (6 bases). The CDR3 has 13 residues. Trimming took off 8 bases at V and 1 base at J, with 8 bases between the two ends. Germline CDR1 SGHTA, CDR2 FQGTGA. The CDR3 DNA reads as TGTGCCAGCGGGGGCGGGAACACCGGGGAGCTGTTTTTT. Protein: CASGGGNTGELFF.

This clonotype was detected many times. V is TRBV18 and J is TRBJ2-1, with D possibly being TRBD1 (6 bases). The V end lost 0 bases, the J end lost 10 bases, and 13 bases lay between the germline ends. This CDR3 has 14 residues. The V gene's germline CDR1 is KGHSH and CDR2 LQKENI. CDR3 DNA sequence: TGTGCCAGCTCACCACCGGACCAGGGGCGGGAGCAGTTCTTC. This translates into CASSPPDQGREQFF. Based on the CDR3 plus reference TRBV18 and TRBJ2-1, the full variable domain is NAGVMQNPRHLVRRRGQEARLRCSPMKGHSHVYWYRQLPEEGLKFMVYLQKENIIDESGMPKERFSAEFPKEGPSILRIQQVVRGDSAAYFCASSPPDQGREQFFGPGTRLTVL.

This chain connects TRBV20-1 to TRBJ2-7; 11 bases line up with TRBD1. The length of the CDR3 is 14 residues. Germline V gives CDR1 DFQATT, CDR2 SNEGSKA (reference sequence). V was clipped by 5 bases and J by 6 bases; unmatched bases: 9. CDR3 DNA: TGCAGTGCTTTACGGACAGGGGGCCTCTCCGAGCAGTACTTC. It translates to CSALRTGGLSEQYF.

The J gene is TRBJ1-1, the V gene TRBV29-1; 8 bases agree with TRBD1. Germline CDR1 SQVTM, CDR2 ANQGSEA. The junction had 1 base not matched to a gene; V was cut back by 7 bases and J by 0 bases. CDR3 size: 12 residues. The CDR3 region has the DNA TGCAGCGGGACAGGGCTGAACACTGAAGCTTTCTTT. This gives the protein CSGTGLNTEAFF. The full variable domain, with the rest looked up from reference TRBV29-1 and TRBJ1-1, is SAVISQKPSRDICQRGTSLTIQCQVDSQVTMMFWYRQQPGQSLTLIATANQGSEATYESGFVIDKFPISRPNLTFSTLTVSNMSPEDSSIYLCSGTGLNTEAFFGQGTRLTVV.

There are many counts of this clonotype. This chain joins TRBV7-6 and TRBJ2-1; the D gene is possibly TRBD1 (6 bases). This CDR3 is built from 15 residues. The ends were cut back, 3 bases at V and 5 bases at J, with 14 bases in the middle. Per germline, CDR1 SGHVS and CDR2 FNYEAQ. The CDR3 protein is CASSFYRDPNNEQFF. CDR3 nucleotides: TGTGCCAGCAGCTTTTACAGGGATCCCAACAATGAGCAGTTCTTC.

On this clonotype: Possible read error: a much larger clone is one base away. The rearrangement uses TRBV20-1 and TRBJ2-7; 15 bases agree with TRBD2. The germline V gene has CDR1 DFQATT and CDR2 SNEGSKA (reference sequence). This CDR3 has 15 amino acids. V lost 4 bases, J lost 5 bases, and 6 bases stayed unmatched. CDR3 in DNA: TGCAGTGCTACCGGGACTAGCGGGAGGTTCGACGAGCAGTACTTC. This sequence encodes CSATGTSGRFDEQYF.

This chain connects TRBV7-6 to TRBJ1-6; D remains unclear. Trimming cost V 5 bases and J 3 bases, with 14 bases left between them. This CDR3 has 16 residues. Germline CDR1 reads SGHVS; CDR2 reads FNYEAQ. Written as DNA, the CDR3 is TGTGCCAGCAGCCAAGAATCTATCGTCTATAATTCACCCCTCCACTTT. This encodes CASSQESIVYNSPLHF.

Ten or more counts support this clonotype. This chain joins TRBV10-3 and TRBJ2-3; no clear D. V lost 0 bases and J lost 3, with 13 bases in between. This CDR3 has 16 amino acids. Germline-derived CDR1 and CDR2 are ENHRY and SYGVKD. CDR3 DNA sequence: TGTGCCATCAGTGAGTCGCCCGATACTTTGACAGATACGCAGTATTTT. This translates into CAISESPDTLTDTQYF.

This clonotype was seen repeatedly, ten times or more. V is TRBV10-2 and J is TRBJ1-6; 8 nucleotides match TRBD1. The germline V gene has CDR1 WSHSY and CDR2 SAAADI. CDR3 length equals 14 residues. Losses at the gene ends were 6 bases for V and 7 bases for J; bases not matched to a gene: 5. The CDR3 DNA follows: TGCGCCAGCAGCTGGGACAGGTTAAATTCACCCCTCCACTTT. Its protein product is CASSWDRLNSPLHF.

This clonotype was observed a handful of times. A read error may be the cause here, since a much bigger clone is one base away. V usage is TRBV14 and J usage is TRBJ1-2, with D tentatively TRBD1 (5 bases). The CDR3 has 15 residues. The germline V gene has CDR1 SGHDN and CDR2 FVKESK. The CDR3 DNA reads as TGTGCCAGCAGCCAAGAGGGGGAACGGAACTATGGCTCCACCTTC. It yields the protein CASSQEGERNYGSTF.

V gene TRBV19 combines with J gene TRBJ1-5; TRBD1 might be the D (5 bases). The CDR3 totals 13 residues. Between the trimmed V and J ends, which lost 3 bases and 14 bases, there was a span of 17 bases. CDR1 LNHDA and CDR2 SQIVND come from the germline V gene (reference sequence). The CDR3 reads CASSMSGGTYEHF. The CDR3 DNA is TGTGCCAGTAGTATGAGCGGGGGTACCTACGAGCATTTT.

The chain employs TRBV30 and TRBJ2-3; 11 bases agree with TRBD1. V was pared by 0 bases and J by 11 bases, with 13 bases of the junction left unmatched. Germline values: CDR1 GTSNPN, CDR2 SVGIG (reference sequence). The CDR3 consists of 16 residues. The CDR3 sequence is CAWSVRDRGSYNEQYF. In nucleotides, the CDR3 is TGTGCCTGGAGTGTACGGGACAGGGGGTCCTACAATGAGCAGTATTTT.

Many counts were recorded for this clonotype. The chain links TRBV7-3 to TRBJ2-1; 8 bases align to TRBD2. This CDR3 comprises 15 residues. The germline V gene has CDR1 SGHTA and CDR2 FQGTGA. After removal of 1 base from V and 4 bases from J, the junction contained 3 bases not matched to a gene. The CDR3 nucleotides are TGTGCCAGCAGCTTAAGCCAGCGGGGGTACAATGAGCAGTTCTTC. Amino acids: CASSLSQRGYNEQFF.

This clonotype was detected ten times or more. V gene TRBV19 combines with J gene TRBJ2-3, with D perhaps TRBD1 (6 bases). CDR3 length: 18 residues. The V gene lost 0 bases and the J gene lost 0 bases, with 16 bases spanning the gap. The germline V gene has CDR1 LNHDA and CDR2 SQIVND (reference sequence). In DNA form, the CDR3 reads TGTGCCAGTAGTATAGATCGGGACGGCAGGGGAAGCACAGATACGCAGTATTTT. This sequence encodes CASSIDRDGRGSTDTQYF.

This clonotype was observed a few times. The chain has TRBV12-3 or TRBV12-4 and TRBJ2-3; 9 positions match TRBD2. The CDR3 covers 15 residues. The junction had 6 bases not matched to a gene; V was cut back by 3 bases and J by 5 bases. The CDR3 protein is CASSFGGGAGDTQYF. CDR3 bases: TGTGCCAGCAGTTTCGGCGGGGGGGCCGGAGATACGCAGTATTTT.

This clonotype appeared a few times. The chain has TRBV5-4 and TRBJ1-2; possibly TRBD1 for D (6 bases). This CDR3 spans 15 amino acids. Trimming cost V 0 bases and J 3 bases, with 12 bases left between them. Germline V gives CDR1 SGHNT, CDR2 YYREEE (reference sequence). Here the CDR3 DNA reads TGTGCCAGCAGCTTGGCGAGGGGGGTACACTATGGCTACACCTTC. Its translation is CASSLARGVHYGYTF.

This clonotype was seen repeatedly, ten times or more. The chain links TRBV20-1 to TRBJ1-2, with TRBD1 as a possible D gene (6 bases). CDR1 is DFQATT, CDR2 SNEGSKA, per germline (reference sequence). CDR3 length: 12 amino acids. The germline V and J ends were trimmed by 6 bases and 4 bases, with 12 bases remaining between them. The CDR3 region has the DNA TGCAGTGCACCACAGGGTTTCTATGGCTACACCTTC. Amino acids: CSAPQGFYGYTF.

In this sample, this clonotype turned up many times. This chain joins TRBV7-9 and TRBJ2-7; TRBD1 aligns across 10 bases. The V gene's germline CDR1 is SEHNR and CDR2 FQNEAQ (reference sequence). Trimming at V came to 5 bases and at J to 2 bases, leaving 3 bases not matched to a gene. This CDR3 contains 14 residues. The CDR3: CASSQGQGTYEQYF. CDR3 nucleotides: TGTGCCAGCAGCCAGGGACAGGGGACCTACGAGCAGTACTTC.

The table lists this clonotype with a few counts. A much larger clonotype is one base distant, so this may be a read error. This chain uses TRBV20-1 with TRBJ2-5, with D possibly being TRBD1 (6 bases). The V gene's germline CDR1 is DFQATT and CDR2 SNEGSKA (reference sequence). The CDR3 covers 12 residues. This CDR3 is CSAPGQKETPYF. CDR3 in DNA: TGCAGTGCTCCCGGACAGAAAGAGACCCCGTACTTC.